This T cell receptor (beta chain) comes out of a study of blood T cell repertoires in COVID-19. Generated by immunoSEQ multiplex PCR, the TCRdb table keeps only in-frame clones and is missing some. The table has 100,000 to 150,000 clones, about two thirds seen once. CDR1 and CDR2 (germline): SGHAT, FQNNGV. The CDR3 runs to 17 residues. V was clipped by 5 bases and J by 0 bases; unmatched bases: 12. This chain joins TRBV11-2 and TRBJ2-5, with 7 positions matching TRBD1. The sequenced material came from peripheral blood. The receptor comes from a human donor with acute or convalescent COVID-19. The donor label of this sample is uncertain. CDR3 residues: CASSPRDRLWYQETQYF. DNA for the CDR3: TGTGCCAGCAGCCCCCGGGACAGATTATGGTACCAAGAGACCCAGTACTTC. Looking up the rest from reference TRBV11-2 and TRBJ2-5 gives the full variable domain: EAGVAQSPRYKIIEKRQSVAFWCNPISGHATLYWYQQILGQGPKLLIQFQNNGVVDDSQLPKDRFSAERLKGVDSTLKIQPAKLEDSAVYLCASSPRDRLWYQETQYFGPGTRLLVL.